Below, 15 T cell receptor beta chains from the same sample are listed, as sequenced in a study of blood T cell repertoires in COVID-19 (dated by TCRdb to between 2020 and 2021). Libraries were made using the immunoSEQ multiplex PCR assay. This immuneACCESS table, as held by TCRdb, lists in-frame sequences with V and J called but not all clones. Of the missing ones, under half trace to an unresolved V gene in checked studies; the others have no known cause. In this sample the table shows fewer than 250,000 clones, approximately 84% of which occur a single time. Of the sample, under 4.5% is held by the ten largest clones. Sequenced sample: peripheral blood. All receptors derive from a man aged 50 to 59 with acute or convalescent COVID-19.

CDR3 bases: TGTGCCAGCAGCCGTGGGGCAGGTTCACCCCTCCACTTT. This encodes CASSRGAGSPLHF. The rearrangement links TRBV3-1 (or the pseudogene TRBV3-2) to TRBJ1-6, with a tentative D call TRBD1 (5 bases). The CDR3 loop spans 13 amino acids. The germline V gene encodes CDR1 LGHDT and CDR2 YNNKEL (reference sequence). Trimming left V 4 bases short and J 9 bases short, with 10 bases between.

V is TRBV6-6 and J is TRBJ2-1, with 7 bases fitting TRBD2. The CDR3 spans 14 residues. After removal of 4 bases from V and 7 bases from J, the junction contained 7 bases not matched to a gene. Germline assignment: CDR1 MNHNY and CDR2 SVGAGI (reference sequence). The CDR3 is CASSLTLAANEQFF. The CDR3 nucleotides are TGTGCCAGCAGTTTAACTCTAGCGGCTAATGAGCAGTTCTTC.

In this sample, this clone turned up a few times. The CDR3 is CASSVDGTDTDTQYF. CDR3 coding DNA: TGTGCCAGCAGCGTAGACGGGACAGACACAGATACGCAGTATTTT. The chain has TRBV9 and TRBJ2-3; TRBD1 agrees at 7 bases. The J segment lost 2 bases and the V segment lost 0 bases, leaving 3 bases of the junction unmatched. The germline V gene encodes CDR1 SGDLS and CDR2 YYNGEE. This CDR3 has 15 amino acids.

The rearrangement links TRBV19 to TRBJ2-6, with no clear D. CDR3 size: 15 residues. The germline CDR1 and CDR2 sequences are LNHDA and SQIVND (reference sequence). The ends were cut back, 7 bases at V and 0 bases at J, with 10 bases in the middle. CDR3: CASTSSSSGANVLTF. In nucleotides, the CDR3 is TGTGCCAGTACTTCGTCGAGCTCTGGGGCCAACGTCCTGACTTTC.

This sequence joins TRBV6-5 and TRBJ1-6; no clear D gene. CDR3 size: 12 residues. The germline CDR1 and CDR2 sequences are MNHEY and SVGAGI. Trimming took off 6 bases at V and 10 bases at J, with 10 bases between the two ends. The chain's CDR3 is CASSPKRSPLHF. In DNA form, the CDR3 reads TGTGCCAGCAGCCCCAAGCGATCACCCCTCCACTTT.

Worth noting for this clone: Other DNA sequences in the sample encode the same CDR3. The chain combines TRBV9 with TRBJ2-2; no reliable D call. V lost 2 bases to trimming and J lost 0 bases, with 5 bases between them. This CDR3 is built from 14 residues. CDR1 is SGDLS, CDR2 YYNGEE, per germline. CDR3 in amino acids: CASSVAANTGELFF. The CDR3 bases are TGTGCCAGCAGCGTTGCAGCGAACACCGGGGAGCTGTTTTTT.

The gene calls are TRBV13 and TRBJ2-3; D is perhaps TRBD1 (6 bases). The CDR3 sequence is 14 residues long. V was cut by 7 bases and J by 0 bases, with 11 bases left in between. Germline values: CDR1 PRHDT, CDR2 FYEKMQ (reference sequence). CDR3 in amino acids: CASTQGRSTDTQYF. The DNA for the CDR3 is TGTGCCAGCACCCAGGGGCGGAGCACAGATACGCAGTATTTT.

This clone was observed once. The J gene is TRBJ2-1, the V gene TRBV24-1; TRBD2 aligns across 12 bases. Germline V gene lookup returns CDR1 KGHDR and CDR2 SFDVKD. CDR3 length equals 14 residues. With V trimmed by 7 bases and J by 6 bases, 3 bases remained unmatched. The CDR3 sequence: CATSRTSGINEQFF. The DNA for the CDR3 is TGTGCCACCAGCCGGACTAGCGGGATCAATGAGCAGTTCTTC.

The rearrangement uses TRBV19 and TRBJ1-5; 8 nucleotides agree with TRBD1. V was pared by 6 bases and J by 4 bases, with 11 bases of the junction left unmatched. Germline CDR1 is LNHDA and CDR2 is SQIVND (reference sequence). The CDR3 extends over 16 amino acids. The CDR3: CASRAGTGGGNQPQHF. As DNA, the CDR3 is TGTGCCAGTAGGGCCGGGACAGGAGGGGGTAATCAGCCCCAGCATTTT.

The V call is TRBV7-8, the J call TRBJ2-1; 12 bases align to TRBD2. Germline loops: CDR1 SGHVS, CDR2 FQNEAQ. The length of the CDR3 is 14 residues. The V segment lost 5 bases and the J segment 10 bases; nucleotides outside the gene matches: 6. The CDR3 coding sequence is TGTGCCAGCAGCCCTAGCGGGAGGGCCCAAGAGCAGTTCTTC. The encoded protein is CASSPSGRAQEQFF.

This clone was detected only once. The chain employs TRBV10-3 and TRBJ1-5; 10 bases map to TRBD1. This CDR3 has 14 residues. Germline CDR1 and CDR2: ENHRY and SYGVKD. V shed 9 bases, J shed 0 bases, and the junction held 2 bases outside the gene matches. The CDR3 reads CAIGTGVSNQPQHF. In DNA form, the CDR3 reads TGTGCCATAGGGACAGGGGTTAGCAATCAGCCCCAGCATTTT.

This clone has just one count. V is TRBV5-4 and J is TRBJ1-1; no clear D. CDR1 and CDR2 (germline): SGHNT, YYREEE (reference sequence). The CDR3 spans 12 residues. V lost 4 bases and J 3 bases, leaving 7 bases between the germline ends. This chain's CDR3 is CASSQRDTEAFF. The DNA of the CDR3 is TGTGCCAGCAGCCAACGGGACACTGAAGCTTTCTTT.

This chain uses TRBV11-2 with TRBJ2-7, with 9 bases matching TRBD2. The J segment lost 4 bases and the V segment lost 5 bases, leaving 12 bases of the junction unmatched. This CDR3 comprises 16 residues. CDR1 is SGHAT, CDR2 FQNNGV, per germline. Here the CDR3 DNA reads TGTGCCAGCAGCAGAGGGGGTCGGACTAGCGAGTACGAGCAGTACTTC. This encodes CASSRGGRTSEYEQYF.

In DNA form, the CDR3 reads TGTGCCAGCAGCCGCGGGAGATATAATTCACCCCTCCACTTT. Its translation is CASSRGRYNSPLHF. V and J are TRBV14 and TRBJ1-6, with D unresolved. CDR3 length: 14 residues. Trimming cost V 4 bases and J 4 bases, with 8 bases left between them. Germline CDR1 SGHDN, CDR2 FVKESK.

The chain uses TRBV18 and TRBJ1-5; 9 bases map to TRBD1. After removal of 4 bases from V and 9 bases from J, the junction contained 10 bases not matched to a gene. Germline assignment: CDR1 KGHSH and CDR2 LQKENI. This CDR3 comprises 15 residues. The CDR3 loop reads CASSLGTGLKGPQHF. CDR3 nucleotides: TGTGCCAGCTCACTTGGGACAGGGCTGAAGGGGCCCCAGCATTTT. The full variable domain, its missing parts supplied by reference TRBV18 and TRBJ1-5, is NAGVMQNPRHLVRRRGQEARLRCSPMKGHSHVYWYRQLPEEGLKFMVYLQKENIIDESGMPKERFSAEFPKEGPSILRIQQVVRGDSAAYFCASSLGTGLKGPQHFGDGTRLSIL.